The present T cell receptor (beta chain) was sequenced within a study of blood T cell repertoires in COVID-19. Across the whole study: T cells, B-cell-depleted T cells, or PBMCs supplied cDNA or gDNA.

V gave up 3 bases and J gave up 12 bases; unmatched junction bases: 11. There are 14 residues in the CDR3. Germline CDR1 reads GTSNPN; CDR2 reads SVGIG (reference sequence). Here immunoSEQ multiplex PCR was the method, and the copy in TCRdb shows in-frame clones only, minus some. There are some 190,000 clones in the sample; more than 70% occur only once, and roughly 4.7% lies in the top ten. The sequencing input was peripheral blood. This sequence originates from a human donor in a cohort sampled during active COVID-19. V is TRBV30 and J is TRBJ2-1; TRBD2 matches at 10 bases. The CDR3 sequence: CAWRILAGTQGQFF. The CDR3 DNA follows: TGTGCCTGGAGGATACTAGCGGGAACCCAAGGGCAGTTCTTC. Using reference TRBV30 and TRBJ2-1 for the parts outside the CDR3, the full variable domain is SQTIHQWPATLVQPVGSPLSLECTVEGTSNPNLYWYRQAAGRGLQLLFYSVGIGQISSEVPQNLSASRPQDRQFILSSKKLLLSDSGFYLCAWRILAGTQGQFFGPGTRLTVL.